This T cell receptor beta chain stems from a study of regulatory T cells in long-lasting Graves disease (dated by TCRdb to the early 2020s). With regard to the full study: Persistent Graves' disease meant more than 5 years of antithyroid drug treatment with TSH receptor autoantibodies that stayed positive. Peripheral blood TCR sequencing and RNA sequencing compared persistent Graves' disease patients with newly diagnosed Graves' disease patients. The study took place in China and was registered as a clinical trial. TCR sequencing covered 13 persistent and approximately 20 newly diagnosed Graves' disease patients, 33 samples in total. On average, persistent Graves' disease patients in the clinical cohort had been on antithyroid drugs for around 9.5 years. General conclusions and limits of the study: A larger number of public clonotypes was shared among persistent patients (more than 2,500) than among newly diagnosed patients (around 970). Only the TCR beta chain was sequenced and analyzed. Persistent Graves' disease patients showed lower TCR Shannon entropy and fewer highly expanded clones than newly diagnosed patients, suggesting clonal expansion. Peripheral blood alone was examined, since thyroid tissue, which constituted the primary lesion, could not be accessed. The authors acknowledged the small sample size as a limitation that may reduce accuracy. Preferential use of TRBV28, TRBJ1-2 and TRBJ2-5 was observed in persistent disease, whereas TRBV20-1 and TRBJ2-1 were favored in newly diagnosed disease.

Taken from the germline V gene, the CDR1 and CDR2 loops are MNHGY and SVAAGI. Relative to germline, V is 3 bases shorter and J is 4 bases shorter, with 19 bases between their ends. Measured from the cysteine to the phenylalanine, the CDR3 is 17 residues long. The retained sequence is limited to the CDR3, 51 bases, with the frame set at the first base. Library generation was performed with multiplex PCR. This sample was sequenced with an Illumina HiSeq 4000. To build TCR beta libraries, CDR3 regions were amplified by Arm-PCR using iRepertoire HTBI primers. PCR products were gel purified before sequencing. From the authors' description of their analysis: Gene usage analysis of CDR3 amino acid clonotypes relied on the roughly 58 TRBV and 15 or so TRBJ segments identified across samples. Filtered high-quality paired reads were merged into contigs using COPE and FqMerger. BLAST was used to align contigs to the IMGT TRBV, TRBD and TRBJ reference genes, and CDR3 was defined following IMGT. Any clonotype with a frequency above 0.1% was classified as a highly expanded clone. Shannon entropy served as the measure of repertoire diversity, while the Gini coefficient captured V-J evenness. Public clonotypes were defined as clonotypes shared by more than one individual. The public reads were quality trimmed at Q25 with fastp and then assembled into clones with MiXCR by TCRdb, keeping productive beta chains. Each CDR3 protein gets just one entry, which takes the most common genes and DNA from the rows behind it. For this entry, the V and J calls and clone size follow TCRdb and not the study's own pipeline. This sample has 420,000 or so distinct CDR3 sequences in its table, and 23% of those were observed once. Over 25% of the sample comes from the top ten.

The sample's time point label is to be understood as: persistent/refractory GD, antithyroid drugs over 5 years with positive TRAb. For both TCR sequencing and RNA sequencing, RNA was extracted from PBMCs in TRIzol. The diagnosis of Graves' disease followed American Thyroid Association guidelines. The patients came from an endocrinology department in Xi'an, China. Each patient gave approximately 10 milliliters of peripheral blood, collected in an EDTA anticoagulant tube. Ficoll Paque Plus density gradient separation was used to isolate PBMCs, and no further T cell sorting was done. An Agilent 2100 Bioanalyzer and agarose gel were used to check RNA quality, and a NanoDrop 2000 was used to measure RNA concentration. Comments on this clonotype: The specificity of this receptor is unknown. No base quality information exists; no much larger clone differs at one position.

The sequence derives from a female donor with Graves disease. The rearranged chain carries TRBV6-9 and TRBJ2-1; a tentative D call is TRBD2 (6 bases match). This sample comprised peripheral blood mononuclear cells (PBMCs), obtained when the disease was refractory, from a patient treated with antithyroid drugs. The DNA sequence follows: TGTGCCAGCAGTTACGGGTGGCGGGGTGATACATACAATGAGCAGTTCTTC. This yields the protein CASSYGWRGDTYNEQFF.